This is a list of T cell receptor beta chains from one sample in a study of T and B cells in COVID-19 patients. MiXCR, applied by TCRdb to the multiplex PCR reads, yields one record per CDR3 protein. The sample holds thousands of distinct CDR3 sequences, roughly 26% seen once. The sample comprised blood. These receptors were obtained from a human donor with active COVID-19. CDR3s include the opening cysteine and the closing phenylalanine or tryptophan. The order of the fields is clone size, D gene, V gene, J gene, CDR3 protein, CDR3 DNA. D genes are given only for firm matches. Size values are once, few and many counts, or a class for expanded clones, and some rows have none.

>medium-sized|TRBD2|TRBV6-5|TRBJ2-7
CASSRSGGYEQYF
TGTGCCAGCAGCCGTAGCGGGGGCTACGAGCAGTACTTC
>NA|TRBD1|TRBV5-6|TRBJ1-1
CASSLVTGKAFF
TGTGCCAGCAGCTTGGTGACAGGGAAAGCTTTCTTT
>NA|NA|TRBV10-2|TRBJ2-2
CASRGPSTTGELFF
TGCGCCAGCAGGGGACCGTCGACGACCGGGGAGCTGTTTTTT
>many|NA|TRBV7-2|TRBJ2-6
CASTKESSGANVLTF
TGTGCCAGCACCAAGGAGAGCTCTGGGGCCAACGTCCTGACTTTC
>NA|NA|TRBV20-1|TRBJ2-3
CSARGSIDTQYF
TGCAGTGCTAGGGGCTCGATAGATACGCAGTATTTT
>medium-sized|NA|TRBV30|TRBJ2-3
CAWSVQGVATQYF
TGTGCCTGGAGTGTACAAGGAGTCGCTACGCAGTATTTT
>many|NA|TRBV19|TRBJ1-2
CASSPPGAQYGYTF
TGTGCCAGTAGCCCTCCGGGGGCGCAGTATGGCTACACCTTC
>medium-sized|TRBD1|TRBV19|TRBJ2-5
CASTQDRGRETQYF
TGTGCCAGTACTCAGGACAGGGGGAGAGAGACCCAGTACTTC
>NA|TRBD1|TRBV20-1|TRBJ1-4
CSANRDREEKLFF
TGCAGTGCTAACCGGGACAGGGAAGAAAAACTGTTTTTT
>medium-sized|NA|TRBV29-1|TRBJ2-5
CSVGATETQYF
TGCAGCGTTGGGGCCACGGAGACCCAGTACTTC
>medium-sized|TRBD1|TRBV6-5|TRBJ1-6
CASKRTGDSPLHF
TGTGCCAGCAAACGGACAGGGGATTCACCCCTCCACTTT
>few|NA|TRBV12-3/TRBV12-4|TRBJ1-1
CASTKPPGFKAFF
TGTGCCAGCACCAAACCCCCTGGTTTCAAAGCTTTCTTT
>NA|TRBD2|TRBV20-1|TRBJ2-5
CSATGRGGQETQYF
TGCAGTGCTACGGGGCGGGGGGGTCAAGAGACCCAGTACTTC
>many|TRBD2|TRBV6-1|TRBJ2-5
CASTQAGMGETQYF
TGTGCCAGCACACAAGCGGGAATGGGGGAGACCCAGTACTTC
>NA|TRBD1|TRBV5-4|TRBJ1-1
CASSLATGAPVEAFF
TGTGCCAGCAGCTTGGCCACAGGGGCCCCCGTTGAAGCTTTCTTT
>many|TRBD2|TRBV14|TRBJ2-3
CASSQVGIAGVQYF
TGTGCCAGCAGCCAAGTGGGAATAGCGGGAGTGCAGTATTTT
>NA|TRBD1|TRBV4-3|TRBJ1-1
CASSQGDRGFNEAFF
TGCGCCAGCAGCCAAGGCGACAGGGGTTTTAATGAAGCTTTCTTT
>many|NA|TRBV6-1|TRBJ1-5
CASTPGSSYSNQPQHF
TGTGCCAGCACCCCAGGCTCCTCTTATAGCAATCAGCCCCAGCATTTT
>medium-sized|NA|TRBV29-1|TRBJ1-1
CSGGETEAFF
TGCAGCGGGGGGGAAACTGAAGCTTTCTTT
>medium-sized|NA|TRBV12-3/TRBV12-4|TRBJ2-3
CASSRQGTDTQYF
TGTGCCAGCAGCCGACAGGGCACAGATACGCAGTATTTT
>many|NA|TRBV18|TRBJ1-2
CASSPGDLNYGYTF
TGTGCCAGCTCACCAGGGGACCTCAACTATGGCTACACCTTC
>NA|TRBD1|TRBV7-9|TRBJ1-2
CASSFVGTRTGNGYTF
TGTGCCAGCAGCTTCGTGGGAACCCGGACAGGGAATGGCTACACCTTC
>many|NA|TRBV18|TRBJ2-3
CASSSGGGGITDTQYF
TGTGCCAGCTCATCAGGAGGGGGGGGAATCACAGATACGCAGTATTTT
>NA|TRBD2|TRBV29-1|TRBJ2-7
CSVEGGLAGPSSYEQYF
TGCAGCGTTGAGGGGGGACTAGCGGGCCCGAGCTCCTACGAGCAGTACTTC
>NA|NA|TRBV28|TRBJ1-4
CASSFAGYNEKLFF
TGTGCCAGCAGTTTCGCAGGATATAATGAAAAACTGTTTTTT
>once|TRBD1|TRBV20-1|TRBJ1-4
CSARIRQGVSRRTNEKLFF
TGCAGTGCTAGAATAAGGCAGGGGGTTTCCCGGCGCACTAATGAAAAACTGTTTTTT
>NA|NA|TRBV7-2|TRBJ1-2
CASSPDSNYGYTF
TGTGCCAGCAGCCCTGACAGTAACTATGGCTACACCTTC
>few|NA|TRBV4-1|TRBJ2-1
CASSQVAGNEQFF
TGCGCCAGCAGCCAAGTAGCCGGCAATGAGCAGTTCTTC
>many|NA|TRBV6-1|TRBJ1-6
CASSEYTRVALF
TGTGCCAGCAGTGAATATACGAGGGTAGCCTTATTT
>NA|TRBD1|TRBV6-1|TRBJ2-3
CASRDRGTDTQYF
TGTGCCAGCAGGGACAGGGGTACAGATACGCAGTATTTT
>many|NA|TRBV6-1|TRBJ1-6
CASSEAGVMNSPLHF
TGTGCCAGCAGTGAAGCGGGGGTGATGAATTCACCCCTCCACTTT